This is a list of T cell receptor beta chains from one sample in a study of OX40 agonist ivuxolimab in advanced cancers. Measured with immunoSEQ multiplex PCR; TCRdb has only the in-frame clones, and not every one. This table holds 60,000 to 80,000 clones, around 82% found once. This specimen was CD4+ or CD8+ T cells sorted from blood, taken in a trial of the OX40 agonist ivuxolimab. The receptors here all came from an adult with an advanced solid tumor such as melanoma, head and neck, liver or kidney cancer. The CDR3 runs from the conserved cysteine through the conserved F or W. A D gene is named only where the DNA matches it firmly. A row's size may be missing; if present it is once, few, many or a size class.

>TRBD1|TRBJ1-5|NA|TRBV18
TGTGCCAGCTCACCTGGGGACAGGGGGTTCAGCAATCAGCCCCAGCATTTT
CASSPGDRGFSNQPQHF
>NA|TRBJ2-5|NA|TRBV15
TGTGCCACCAGCAGAGCTGGAGGGTGGAAGACCCAGTACTTC
CATSRAGGWKTQYF
>NA|TRBJ2-1|NA|TRBV7-6
TGTGCCAGCAGCTTTCCGCAGGGAGAGGGCGGGAATGAGCAGTTCTTC
CASSFPQGEGGNEQFF
>NA|TRBJ1-6|NA|TRBV5-1
TGCGCCAGCAGCTTGATCCCAAGGGAGGTGGTGAATTCACCCCTCCACTTT
CASSLIPREVVNSPLHF
>TRBD1|TRBJ1-1|few|TRBV19
TGTGCCAGTAGTCCTAGACAGGGCCTGAACACTGAAGCTTTCTTT
CASSPRQGLNTEAFF
>NA|TRBJ1-5|NA|TRBV6-1
TGTGCCAGCAGTGAATACGCGACGGGAACTTATCAGCCCCAGCATTTT
CASSEYATGTYQPQHF
>NA|TRBJ1-3|NA|TRBV7-2
TGTGCCAGCAGCCCCTATAGGACAGTCTCTGGAAACACCATATATTTT
CASSPYRTVSGNTIYF
>NA|TRBJ2-5|NA|TRBV2
TGTGCCAGTGGGGGGGGGCCTCAAGAGACCCAGTACTTC
CASGGGPQETQYF
>NA|TRBJ2-7|few|TRBV7-9
TGTGCCAGCAGCGGAGGGGACGGGACCTACGAGCAGTACTTC
CASSGGDGTYEQYF
>TRBD2|TRBJ2-5|NA|TRBV6-1
TGTGCCAGCAGTGAAGGTGTAGCGGGGGGGCGGGAGACCCAGTACTTC
CASSEGVAGGRETQYF
>NA|TRBJ1-3|NA|TRBV6-5
TGTGCCAGCAGTTACGGCGGGGGGCTCGTAAACACCATATATTTT
CASSYGGGLVNTIYF
>NA|TRBJ2-7|once|TRBV7-9
TGTGCCAGCAGCGCGGGACAAGGGAACGAGCAGTACTTC
CASSAGQGNEQYF
>NA|TRBJ2-7|NA|TRBV6-1
TGTGCCACCCGACTCGATCCCTACGAGCAGTACTTC
CATRLDPYEQYF
>TRBD2|TRBJ2-5|once|TRBV5-1
TGCGCCAGCAGCCCCGGACTAGCGGGGGGTGCAGAGACCCAGTACTTC
CASSPGLAGGAETQYF
>TRBD1|TRBJ1-2|NA|TRBV9
TGTGCCAGCAGCGTAGATGCGGGACAGGGGCTTGGCTACACCTTC
CASSVDAGQGLGYTF
>TRBD1|TRBJ2-5|NA|TRBV5-1
TGCGCCAGCAGCCCACCCGACAGGGATGAGACCCAGTACTTC
CASSPPDRDETQYF
>TRBD1|TRBJ2-5|NA|TRBV5-4
TGTGCCAGCATCCGGGACAGGGGGATTTCGGAGACCCAGTACTTC
CASIRDRGISETQYF